This T cell receptor beta chain emerged from a study of T cell repertoires in cytomegalovirus infection. Study-wide background: Public TCR beta signatures indicated both CMV infection and matching HLA type.

In germline, CDR1 is SGHNT, CDR2 YYREEE (reference sequence). V was cut by 1 base and J by 5 bases, with 13 bases left in between. The CDR3 totals 15 residues. TCRdb re-derived calls from the reads in MiXCR, one entry per CDR3 protein. The sample carries about 240,000 distinct CDR3 sequences, 5% to 8.5% recorded once. This clonotype has ten or more counts. The sample comprised PBMCs. This TCR came from a human donor in good health (CMV status not recorded). Some clones in this sample may be carry-over from other donors' samples. The V and J genes are TRBV5-4 and TRBJ1-5; D is possibly TRBD1 (6 bases). This CDR3 is CASSLKPGDDQPQHF. DNA for the CDR3: TGTGCCAGCAGCTTGAAACCAGGGGACGATCAGCCCCAGCATTTT. Supplemented by reference TRBV5-4 and TRBJ1-5, the full variable domain reads ETGVTQSPTHLIKTRGQQVTLRCSSQSGHNTVSWYQQALGQGPQFIFQYYREEENGRGNFPPRFSGLQFPNYSSELNVNALELDDSALYLCASSLKPGDDQPQHFGDGTRLSIL.